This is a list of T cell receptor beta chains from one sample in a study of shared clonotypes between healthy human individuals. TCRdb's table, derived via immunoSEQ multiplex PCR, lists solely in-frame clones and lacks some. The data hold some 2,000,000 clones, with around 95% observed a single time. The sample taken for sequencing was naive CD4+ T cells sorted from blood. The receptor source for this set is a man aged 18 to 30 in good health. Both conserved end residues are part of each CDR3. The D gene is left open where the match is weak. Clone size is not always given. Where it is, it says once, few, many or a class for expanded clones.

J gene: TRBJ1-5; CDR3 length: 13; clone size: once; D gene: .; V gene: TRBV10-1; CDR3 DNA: TGCGCCAGCAGCGCCGGTAGCAATCAGCCCCAGCATTTT; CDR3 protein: CASSAGSNQPQHF
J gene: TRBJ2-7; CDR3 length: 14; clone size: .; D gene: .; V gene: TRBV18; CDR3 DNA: TGTGCCAGCTCACCACCCCCGGGACCCTACGAGCAGTACTTC; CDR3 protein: CASSPPPGPYEQYF
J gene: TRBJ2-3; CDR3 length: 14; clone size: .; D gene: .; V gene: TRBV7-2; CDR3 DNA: TGTGCCAGCAGCTTAGGGGTGAGCACAGATACGCAGTATTTT; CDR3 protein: CASSLGVSTDTQYF
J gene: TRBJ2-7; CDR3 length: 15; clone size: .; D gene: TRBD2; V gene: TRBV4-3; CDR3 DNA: TGCGCCAGCAGCCAGGGGGGGACTAGCGGGAATCGGCAGTACTTC; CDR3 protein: CASSQGGTSGNRQYF
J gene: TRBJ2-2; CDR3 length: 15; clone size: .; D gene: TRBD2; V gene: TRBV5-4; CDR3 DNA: TGTGCCAGCAGATCCGGGACTAGCGGCACCGGGGAGCTGTTTTTT; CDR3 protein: CASRSGTSGTGELFF
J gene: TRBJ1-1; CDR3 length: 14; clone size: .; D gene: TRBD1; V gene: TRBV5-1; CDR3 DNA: TGCGCCAGCAGCCGGGGACAGGAGAACACTGAAGCTTTCTTT; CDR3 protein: CASSRGQENTEAFF
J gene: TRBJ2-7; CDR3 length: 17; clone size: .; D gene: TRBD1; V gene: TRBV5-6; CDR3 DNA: TGTGCCAGCAGCTTATGGACAGGCGGCTTTATGTCCTACGAGCAGTACTTC; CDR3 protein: CASSLWTGGFMSYEQYF
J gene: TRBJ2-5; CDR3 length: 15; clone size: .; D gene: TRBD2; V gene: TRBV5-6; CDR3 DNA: TGTGCCAGCAGCTTGCGGGCGGGGGACCAAGAGACCCAGTACTTC; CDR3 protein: CASSLRAGDQETQYF
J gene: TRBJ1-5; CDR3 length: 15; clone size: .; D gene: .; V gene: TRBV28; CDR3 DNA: TGTGCCAGCATCCCGATCGGGGCCGACAATCAGCCCCAGCATTTT; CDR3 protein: CASIPIGADNQPQHF
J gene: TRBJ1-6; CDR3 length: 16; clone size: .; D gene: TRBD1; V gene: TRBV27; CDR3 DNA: TGTGCCAGCAGTTTCCGGACAGGCTCCTATAATTCACCCCTCCACTTT; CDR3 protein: CASSFRTGSYNSPLHF
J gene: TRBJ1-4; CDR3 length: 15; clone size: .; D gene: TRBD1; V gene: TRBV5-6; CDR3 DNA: TGTGCCAGCAGCTTGTCGGACAGGGGAAGCGAAAAACTGTTTTTT; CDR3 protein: CASSLSDRGSEKLFF
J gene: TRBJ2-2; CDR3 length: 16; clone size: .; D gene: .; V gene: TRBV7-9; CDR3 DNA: TGTGCCAGCAGCTCCGGGACCACTTTTAACACCGGGGAGCTGTTTTTT; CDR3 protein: CASSSGTTFNTGELFF
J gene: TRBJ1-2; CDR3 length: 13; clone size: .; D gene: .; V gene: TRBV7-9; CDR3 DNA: TGTGCCAGCAGCTCGAATCGGCAGTCCGGCTACACCTTC; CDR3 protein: CASSSNRQSGYTF
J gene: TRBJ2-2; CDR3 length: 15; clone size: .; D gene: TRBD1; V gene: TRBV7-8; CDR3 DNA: TGTGCCAGCAGCCCCCGGACAGGCAACACCGGGGAGCTGTTTTTT; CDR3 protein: CASSPRTGNTGELFF
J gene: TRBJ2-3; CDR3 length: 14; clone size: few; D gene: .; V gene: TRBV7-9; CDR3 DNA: TGTGCCAGCAGCTTTTCGGCCAGTGCAGATACGCAGTATTTT; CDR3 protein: CASSFSASADTQYF
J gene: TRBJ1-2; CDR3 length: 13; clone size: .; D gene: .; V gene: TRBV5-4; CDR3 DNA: TGTGCCAGCAGCTTAGGCACGGACTATGGCTACACCTTC; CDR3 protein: CASSLGTDYGYTF
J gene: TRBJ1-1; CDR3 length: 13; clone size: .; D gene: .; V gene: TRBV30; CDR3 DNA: TGTGCCTGGAGTGAACAGAGGAACACTGAAGCTTTCTTT; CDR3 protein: CAWSEQRNTEAFF
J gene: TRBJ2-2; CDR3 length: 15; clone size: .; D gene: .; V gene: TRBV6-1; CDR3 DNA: TGTGCCAGCAGTGAATTAGGCATACTTGCCGGGGAGCTGTTTTTT; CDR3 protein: CASSELGILAGELFF
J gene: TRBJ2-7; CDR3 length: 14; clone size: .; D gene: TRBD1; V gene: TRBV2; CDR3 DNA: TGTGCCAGCAGCTGGGACAGGGGAGGCTACGAGCAGTACTTC; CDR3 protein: CASSWDRGGYEQYF
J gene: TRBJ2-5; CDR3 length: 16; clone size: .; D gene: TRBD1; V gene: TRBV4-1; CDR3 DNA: TGCGCCAGCAGCCAAGATGGACAGGGAGGCAGAGAGACCCAGTACTTC; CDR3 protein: CASSQDGQGGRETQYF
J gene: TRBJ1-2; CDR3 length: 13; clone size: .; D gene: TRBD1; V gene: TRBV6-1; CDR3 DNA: TGTGCCAGCAGTGAACGGACAGGATACGGCTACACCTTC; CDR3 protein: CASSERTGYGYTF
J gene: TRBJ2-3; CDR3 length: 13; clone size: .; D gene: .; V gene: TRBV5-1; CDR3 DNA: TGCGCCAGCAGCTTGATTCAGGGTGAGACGCAGTATTTT; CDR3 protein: CASSLIQGETQYF